This record covers a single TCR beta chain. Its antigen is currently unknown. TCRdb's table, derived via immunoSEQ multiplex PCR, lists solely in-frame clones and lacks some. The profile shows tens of thousands of clones, approximately 80% of them singletons. The data originate from a study of T cells in narcolepsy. This CDR3 contains 16 residues. CDR1 is SEHNR and CDR2 is FQNEAQ in the germline V gene (reference sequence). Germline trimming cut 5 bases from V and 3 bases from J; bases unmatched to any gene: 8. Study findings and constraints: Autoreactive clonotypes reportedly recurred in blood of same and different patients, not controls. Autoreactive HCRT-specific and TRIB2-specific clonotypes were marked in same-patient CSF-versus-blood CD4+ comparisons.

This clonotype originated in a human donor with narcolepsy. The specimen was CD45RA- memory CD4+ T cells from PBMCs. The rearrangement links TRBV7-9 to TRBJ2-7; TRBD1 agrees at 12 bases. CDR3 sequence: CASSRRGTGGSYEQYF. The DNA for the CDR3 is TGTGCCAGCAGCAGAAGAGGGACAGGGGGCAGCTACGAGCAGTACTTC. Variable domain in full (rest from reference TRBV7-9 and TRBJ2-7): DTGVSQNPRHKITKRGQNVTFRCDPISEHNRLYWYRQTLGQGPEFLTYFQNEAQLEKSRLLSDRFSAERPKGSFSTLEIQRTEQGDSAMYLCASSRRGTGGSYEQYFGPGTRLTVT.